A selection of T cell receptor beta chains follows, all from one sample in a study of blood T cell repertoires in COVID-19. Clones were sequenced by immunoSEQ multiplex PCR, and TCRdb holds only the in-frame ones, with some missing. Among roughly 260,000 clones listed, around 90% were seen once. Sequencing was done on a sample of peripheral blood. These receptors all come from a man aged 55-75 years who had recovered from COVID-19. Both conserved end residues are part of each CDR3. The D gene is left open where the match is weak. Clone size, where shown, is once, few, many, or a class for clones that have expanded.

clone size: NA
J gene: TRBJ2-7
D gene: TRBD1
V gene: TRBV6-5
CDR3 protein: CASIRDRVPYEQYF
CDR3 DNA: TGTGCCAGCATTAGGGACAGGGTTCCCTACGAGCAGTACTTC

clone size: NA
J gene: TRBJ1-6
D gene: NA
V gene: TRBV30
CDR3 protein: CAWTKQGWVSPLHF
CDR3 DNA: TGTGCCTGGACTAAACAGGGCTGGGTTTCACCCCTCCACTTT

clone size: NA
J gene: TRBJ2-7
D gene: TRBD1
V gene: TRBV9
CDR3 protein: CASSVGGQGFDEQYF
CDR3 DNA: TGTGCCAGCAGCGTAGGAGGACAGGGGTTCGACGAGCAGTACTTC

clone size: NA
J gene: TRBJ2-5
D gene: TRBD1
V gene: TRBV6-5
CDR3 protein: CASRGDRGSQETQYF
CDR3 DNA: TGTGCCAGCAGGGGGGACAGGGGGTCCCAAGAGACCCAGTACTTC

clone size: NA
J gene: TRBJ2-7
D gene: TRBD2
V gene: TRBV3-1/TRBV3-2
CDR3 protein: CASSQAALSSGGYEQYF
CDR3 DNA: TGTGCCAGCAGCCAAGCGGCTTTGTCTAGCGGGGGGTACGAGCAGTACTTC

clone size: NA
J gene: TRBJ2-2
D gene: NA
V gene: TRBV9
CDR3 protein: CASSPQDTNTGELFF
CDR3 DNA: TGTGCCAGCAGCCCCCAGGACACTAACACCGGGGAGCTGTTTTTT

clone size: few
J gene: TRBJ2-1
D gene: NA
V gene: TRBV18
CDR3 protein: CASSPGSPGNEQFF
CDR3 DNA: TGTGCCAGCTCACCTGGCAGTCCTGGCAATGAGCAGTTCTTC

clone size: NA
J gene: TRBJ1-6
D gene: NA
V gene: TRBV10-3
CDR3 protein: CAIRDSNSPLHF
CDR3 DNA: TGTGCCATCAGGGACTCTAATTCACCCCTCCACTTT

clone size: NA
J gene: TRBJ2-5
D gene: TRBD1
V gene: TRBV9
CDR3 protein: CASSVGQGLGETQYF
CDR3 DNA: TGTGCCAGCAGCGTGGGACAGGGGTTAGGCGAGACCCAGTACTTC

clone size: NA
J gene: TRBJ2-5
D gene: TRBD1
V gene: TRBV19
CDR3 protein: CASSIGTGRETQYF
CDR3 DNA: TGTGCCAGTAGTATCGGGACAGGGAGAGAGACCCAGTACTTC

clone size: NA
J gene: TRBJ1-6
D gene: NA
V gene: TRBV27
CDR3 protein: CASSLSLGHINSPLHF
CDR3 DNA: TGTGCCAGCAGTTTATCGCTTGGACATATTAATTCACCCCTCCACTTT

clone size: NA
J gene: TRBJ2-1
D gene: NA
V gene: TRBV7-9
CDR3 protein: CASSPGLPNNEQFF
CDR3 DNA: TGTGCCAGCAGCCCCGGACTACCAAACAATGAGCAGTTCTTC

clone size: NA
J gene: TRBJ1-4
D gene: NA
V gene: TRBV6-2/TRBV6-3
CDR3 protein: CASSLVLGRDIGLFVLGEKLFF
CDR3 DNA: TGTGCCAGCAGCCTGGTGTTGGGCAGGGATATAGGTTTGTTTGTTTTAGGAGAAAAACTGTTTTTT

clone size: NA
J gene: TRBJ2-1
D gene: TRBD1
V gene: TRBV5-4
CDR3 protein: CASSIDRADEQFF
CDR3 DNA: TGTGCCAGCAGTATAGACAGGGCGGATGAGCAGTTCTTC

clone size: NA
J gene: TRBJ1-1
D gene: NA
V gene: TRBV11-2
CDR3 protein: CASSNRQGSAEAFF
CDR3 DNA: TGTGCCAGCAGCAACCGGCAGGGGAGCGCTGAAGCTTTCTTT

clone size: NA
J gene: TRBJ2-2
D gene: NA
V gene: TRBV15
CDR3 protein: CATSLGQPNTGELFF
CDR3 DNA: TGTGCCACCAGCCTAGGACAGCCGAACACCGGGGAGCTGTTTTTT

clone size: NA
J gene: TRBJ2-4
D gene: NA
V gene: TRBV2
CDR3 protein: CASISPFQGKAKNIQYF
CDR3 DNA: TGTGCCAGCATTTCCCCATTCCAGGGGAAGGCCAAAAACATTCAGTACTTC